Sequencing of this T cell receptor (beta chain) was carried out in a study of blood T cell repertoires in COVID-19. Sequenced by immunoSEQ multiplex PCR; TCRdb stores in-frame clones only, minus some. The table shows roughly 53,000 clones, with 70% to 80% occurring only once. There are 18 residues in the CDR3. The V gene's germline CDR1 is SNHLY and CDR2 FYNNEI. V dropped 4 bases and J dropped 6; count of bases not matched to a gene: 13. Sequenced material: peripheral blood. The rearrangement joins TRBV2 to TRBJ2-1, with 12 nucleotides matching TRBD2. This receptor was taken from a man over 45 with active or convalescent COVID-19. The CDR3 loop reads CASSARGSSGRGANEQFF. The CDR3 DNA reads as TGTGCCAGCAGTGCGCGGGGGTCTAGCGGGAGGGGAGCCAATGAGCAGTTCTTC.